This T cell receptor beta chain is from a study of blood T cell repertoires in COVID-19. This clone was seen only a few times. V was cut by 0 bases and J by 5 bases, with 14 bases left in between. This CDR3 region has 16 residues. The germline gives CDR1 SGHRS, CDR2 YFSETQ. Clones were read by immunoSEQ multiplex PCR, and TCRdb kept only the in-frame ones, dropping some. The sample shows 280,000 or so clones, roughly 85% of them seen only once. The clonotype comes from a woman in her forties or fifties who had recovered from COVID-19. The specimen was peripheral blood. V is TRBV5-1 and J is TRBJ2-2; a weak D match, TRBD1 (6 bases). CDR3 residues: CASSLVAGEATGELFF. CDR3 DNA: TGCGCCAGCAGCTTGGTTGCAGGGGAAGCAACCGGGGAGCTGTTTTTT.